This record looks at one TCR beta chain sequence and its context. Its antigen is not yet known. Base qualities are not provided; no much larger clone lies one nucleotide away. The collaborating institutions used their own protocols to collect whole blood in K2EDTA tubes. For TCRbeta analysis, collaborators shipped samples in one of three forms: frozen whole blood, isolated PBMCs, or DNA extracted from either of those sample types. The record originates from a study of blood T cell repertoires in COVID-19 (TCRdb year 2020). Looking at the study overall: Samples from collaborators originated in the United States, Italy and Spain and spanned both the acute and convalescent phases of COVID-19. The prospective study material was composed of cDNA or gDNA derived from T cells, B-cell-depleted T cells, or PBMCs. Subjects who had been exposed to COVID-19, were actively infected with it, or had recovered from it provided the deeply sampled blood TCRbeta repertoires that made up the dataset. The repertoires were released in a freely available public database meant as a resource for research on the immune response to SARS-CoV-2. The samples were drawn from the first 160 participants of the ongoing ImmuneRACE study and from over a thousand subjects provided by 6 global collaborators. The sample metadata nearly always contained a de-identified subject ID, COVID-19 status, age in years and sex. HLA class I and class II types, where available, came from metadata supplied by the sample provider rather than from assay-based typing. Broader findings and caveats from the paper: Clinical and demographic metadata were provided uncurated, with the amount varying by source and participant.

Via the germline V gene (reference sequence), CDR1 is LNHDA and CDR2 SQIVND. V loses 1 base, J loses 6 bases, and the germline ends lie 12 bases apart. The CDR3 runs 14 amino acids, cysteine and phenylalanine included. Kept here is only the CDR3 DNA, which spans 42 bases and is read in frame from base 1. TCRbeta CDR3 regions were amplified from genomic DNA using the immunoSEQ Assay, a bias-controlled multiplex PCR. For the original study's pipeline: Nucleated cell counts per sample were estimated from amplification of reference gene primers within the assay. Sequence reads were collapsed and filtered to measure the absolute abundance of every unique TCRbeta CDR3 rearrangement. For each sample, productive Simpson clonality was calculated as the square root of Simpson's diversity index across productive rearrangements. TCRdb took over this immuneACCESS table, retaining in-frame rearrangements with V and J assigned. Such tables are incomplete; in checked studies, under half of the missing clones stem from an unresolved V gene, and the remainder is unexplained. D and trimming come from the DNA, and the V and J calls and clone size come from that table. Within this sample are about 360,000 clones, with around nine tenths of them counted one time only. The ten largest make up 3% of the sample.

The chain was built from TRBV19 and TRBJ1-2; the D gene is perhaps TRBD1, from 6 matching bases. Source material: peripheral blood. This clonotype originated in a human donor in a cohort sampled during active COVID-19. The CDR3 reads as follows: CASSIVGAAHGYTF. DNA sequence: TGTGCCAGTAGTATAGTGGGGGCAGCCCATGGCTACACCTTC.